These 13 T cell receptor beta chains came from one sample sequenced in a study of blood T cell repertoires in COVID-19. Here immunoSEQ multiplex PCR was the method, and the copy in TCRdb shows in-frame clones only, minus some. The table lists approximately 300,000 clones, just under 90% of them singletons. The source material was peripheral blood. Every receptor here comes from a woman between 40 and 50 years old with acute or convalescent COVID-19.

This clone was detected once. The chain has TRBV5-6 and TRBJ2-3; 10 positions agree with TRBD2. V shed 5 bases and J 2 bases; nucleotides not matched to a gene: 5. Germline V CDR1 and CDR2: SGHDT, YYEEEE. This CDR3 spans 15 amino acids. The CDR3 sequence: CASRGGLAVTDTQYF. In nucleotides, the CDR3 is TGTGCCAGCAGGGGCGGACTAGCGGTCACAGATACGCAGTATTTT.

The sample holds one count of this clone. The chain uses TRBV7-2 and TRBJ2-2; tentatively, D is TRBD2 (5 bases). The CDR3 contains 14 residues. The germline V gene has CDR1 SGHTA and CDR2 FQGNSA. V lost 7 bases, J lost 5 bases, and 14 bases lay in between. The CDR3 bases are TGTGCCAGCACGGACCGGCCGGGGACCGGGGAGCTGTTTTTT. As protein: CASTDRPGTGELFF.

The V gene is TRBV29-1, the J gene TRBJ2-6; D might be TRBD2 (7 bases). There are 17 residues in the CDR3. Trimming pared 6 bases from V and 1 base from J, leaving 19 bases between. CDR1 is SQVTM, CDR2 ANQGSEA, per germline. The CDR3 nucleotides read TGCAGCGTGGATACTTCTGGGAGGGGGTCTGGGGCCAACGTCCTGACTTTC. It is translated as CSVDTSGRGSGANVLTF.

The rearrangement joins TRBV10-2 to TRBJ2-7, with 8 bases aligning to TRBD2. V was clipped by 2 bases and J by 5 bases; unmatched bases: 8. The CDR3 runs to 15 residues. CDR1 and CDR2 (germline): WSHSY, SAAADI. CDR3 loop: CASSEGRGGVDEQYV. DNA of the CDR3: TGCGCCAGCAGTGAGGGTCGGGGGGGCGTCGACGAGCAGTACGTC.

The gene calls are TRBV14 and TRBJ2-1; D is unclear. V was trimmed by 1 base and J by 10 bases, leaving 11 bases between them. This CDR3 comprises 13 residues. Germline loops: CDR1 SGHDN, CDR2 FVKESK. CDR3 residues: CASSQGMGSEQFF. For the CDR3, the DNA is TGTGCCAGCAGCCAAGGTATGGGCTCCGAGCAGTTCTTC.

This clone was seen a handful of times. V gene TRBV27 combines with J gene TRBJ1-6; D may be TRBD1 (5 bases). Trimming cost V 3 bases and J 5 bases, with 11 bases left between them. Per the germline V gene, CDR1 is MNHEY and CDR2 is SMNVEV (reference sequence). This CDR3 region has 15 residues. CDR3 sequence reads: CASSFGGGHNSPLHF. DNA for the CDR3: TGTGCCAGCAGTTTCGGGGGAGGCCATAATTCACCCCTCCACTTT.

CDR3 nucleotides: TGTGCCAGCAGCCACCGGCAAGGGGAGGGAGAGACCCAGTACTTC. Translation gives CASSHRQGEGETQYF. The chain combines TRBV9 with TRBJ2-5, with 7 bases identical to TRBD2. Unmatched junction bases numbered 10, after V lost 4 bases and J lost 4 bases. This CDR3 region has 15 residues. Germline V gives CDR1 SGDLS, CDR2 YYNGEE. Based on the CDR3 plus reference TRBV9 and TRBJ2-5, the full variable domain is DSGVTQTPKHLITATGQRVTLRCSPRSGDLSVYWYQQSLDQGLQFLIQYYNGEERAKGNILERFSAQQFPDLHSELNLSSLELGDSALYFCASSHRQGEGETQYFGPGTRLLVL.

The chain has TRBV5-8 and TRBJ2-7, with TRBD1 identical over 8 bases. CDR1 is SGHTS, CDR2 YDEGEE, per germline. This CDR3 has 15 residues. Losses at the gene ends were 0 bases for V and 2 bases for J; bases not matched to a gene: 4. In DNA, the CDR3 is TGTGCCAGCAGCTTGGACAGACAGGGGACCTACGAGCAGTACGTC. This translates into CASSLDRQGTYEQYV.

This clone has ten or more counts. In DNA form, the CDR3 reads TGTGCCAGCAGTGGGGCAGGGGACGCTTATGGCTACACCTTC. Its protein product is CASSGAGDAYGYTF. V is TRBV2 and J is TRBJ1-2; perhaps TRBD1 as D (6 bases). Germline CDR1 is SNHLY and CDR2 is FYNNEI. The CDR3 has 14 residues. V shed 4 bases and J shed 5 bases, with 14 bases lying between them.

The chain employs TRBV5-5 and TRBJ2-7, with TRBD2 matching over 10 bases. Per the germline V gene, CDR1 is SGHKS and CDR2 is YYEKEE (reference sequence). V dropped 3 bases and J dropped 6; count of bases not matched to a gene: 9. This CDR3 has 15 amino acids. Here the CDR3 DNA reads TGTGCCAGCAGCTGGGAGCGGGGGGGCCTAGGCGAGCAGTACGTC. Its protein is CASSWERGGLGEQYV.

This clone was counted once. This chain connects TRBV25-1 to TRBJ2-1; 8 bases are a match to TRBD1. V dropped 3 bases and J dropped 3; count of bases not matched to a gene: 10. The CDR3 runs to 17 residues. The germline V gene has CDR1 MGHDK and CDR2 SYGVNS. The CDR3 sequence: CASSDTASGTGYNEQFF. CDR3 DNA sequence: TGTGCCAGCAGTGATACGGCCTCGGGGACAGGCTACAATGAGCAGTTCTTC.

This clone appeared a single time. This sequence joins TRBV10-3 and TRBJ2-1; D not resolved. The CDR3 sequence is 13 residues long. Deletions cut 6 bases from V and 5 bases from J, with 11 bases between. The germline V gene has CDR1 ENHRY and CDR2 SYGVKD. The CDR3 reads CAISTSEDNEQFF. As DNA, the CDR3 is TGTGCCATCAGCACCTCAGAGGACAATGAGCAGTTCTTC.

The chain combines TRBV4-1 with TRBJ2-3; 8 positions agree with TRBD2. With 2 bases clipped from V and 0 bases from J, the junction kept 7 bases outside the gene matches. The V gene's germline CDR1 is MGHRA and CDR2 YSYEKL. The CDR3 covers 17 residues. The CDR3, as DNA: TGCGCCAGCAGCCAACTTGAAGCGGGAGCTAGCACAGATACGCAGTATTTT. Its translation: CASSQLEAGASTDTQYF.